A selection of T cell receptor beta chains follows, all from one sample in a study of cytomegalovirus exposure and HLA in healthy donors. Clones were read by immunoSEQ multiplex PCR, and TCRdb kept only the in-frame ones, dropping some. Among 150,000 to 200,000 clones listed, around 82% were seen once. Source material: PBMCs. The receptors here all came from a man aged 45-65 years in good health and CMV-seropositive. Both conserved end residues are part of each CDR3. The D gene is left open where the match is weak. Some rows have no size entry. The others give once, few or many, or a class for an expanded clone.

v_gene	j_gene	abundance	d_gene	CDR3nt	CDR3aa
TRBV27	TRBJ2-7	-	-	TGTGCCAGCAGTTTAGGTCCCAGCTACGAGCAGTACTTC	CASSLGPSYEQYF
TRBV5-4	TRBJ2-5	-	TRBD1	TGTGCGTCGGGCACAGGGGGAGAGACCCAGTACTTC	CASGTGGETQYF
TRBV7-2	TRBJ1-3	-	-	TGTGCCAGCAGCTCTCCTGAGGGCTCTGGAAACACCATATATTTT	CASSSPEGSGNTIYF
TRBV4-2	TRBJ2-4	-	TRBD2	TGTGCCAGCAGCCACAGCGGGAGTAAGACCAAAAACATTCAGTACTTC	CASSHSGSKTKNIQYF
TRBV30	TRBJ1-4	-	-	TGTGCCTGGAGTTCCGCTAATGAAAAACTGTTTTTT	CAWSSANEKLFF
TRBV6-1	TRBJ2-1	few	TRBD1	TGTGCCAGCAGTGAACCGGGACAGACTTACAATGAGCAGTTCTTC	CASSEPGQTYNEQFF
TRBV6-6	TRBJ1-1	-	-	TGTGCCAGCAGCTACGGGCCGAACACTGAAGCTTTCTTT	CASSYGPNTEAFF
TRBV7-3	TRBJ2-3	once	TRBD2	TGTGCCAGCAGCCCTAGCGGGGGTGGCACAGATACGCAGTATTTT	CASSPSGGGTDTQYF
TRBV4-3	TRBJ2-1	-	TRBD2	TGCGCCAGCACCCTAGCGGGGGGCCGTCACAATGAGCAGTTCTTC	CASTLAGGRHNEQFF
TRBV19	TRBJ1-5	few	-	TGTGCCAGTAGTATAGTCATAAGTGAACAGGTCCCCAATCAGCCCCAGCATTTT	CASSIVISEQVPNQPQHF
TRBV4-1	TRBJ2-1	-	TRBD2	TGCGCCAGCAGCCAAGGTGGCGGGGGGGCGGAAAATGAGCAGTTCTTC	CASSQGGGGAENEQFF